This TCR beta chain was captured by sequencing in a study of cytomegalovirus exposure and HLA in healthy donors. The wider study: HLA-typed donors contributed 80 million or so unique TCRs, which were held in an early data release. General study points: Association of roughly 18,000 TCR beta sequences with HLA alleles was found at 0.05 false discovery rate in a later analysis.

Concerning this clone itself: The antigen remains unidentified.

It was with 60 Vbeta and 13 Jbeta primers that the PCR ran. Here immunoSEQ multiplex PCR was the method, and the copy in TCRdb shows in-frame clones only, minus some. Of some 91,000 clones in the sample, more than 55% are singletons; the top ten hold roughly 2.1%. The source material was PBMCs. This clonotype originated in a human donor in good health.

As DNA, the CDR3 is TGTGCCAGCAGCTCACGACAGGGGTCCGAGCAGTACTTC. Residues: CASSSRQGSEQYF. J is TRBJ2-7 and V is TRBV7-6; the match to TRBD1 covers 8 bases. The CDR3 sequence is 13 residues long. Germline CDR1 and CDR2: SGHVS and FNYEAQ. After removal of 4 bases from V and 6 bases from J, the junction contained 5 bases not matched to a gene.